This T cell receptor (beta chain) was obtained from a study of cytomegalovirus exposure and HLA in healthy donors. CDR1 LGHNA and CDR2 YSLEER come from the germline V gene. This CDR3 region has 18 residues. V shed 0 bases and J 4 bases; nucleotides not matched to a gene: 7. In regard to this clone: Its antigen is unidentified.

Study-level findings and limits: Among TCR beta chains, those listed as cytomegalovirus-associated numbered around 180.

With 60 Vbeta and 13 Jbeta primers, the PCR was carried out. This table comes from immunoSEQ multiplex PCR, and its TCRdb copy is limited to in-frame clones, with some not included. The repertoire includes about 120,000 clones, roughly four fifths of them detected once, and 5.5% to 8% sits in the top ten. The receptor was isolated from a male donor in good health and CMV-seronegative. The sequencing input was PBMCs. The chain has TRBV4-3 and TRBJ2-1, with TRBD2 matching over 12 bases. The DNA of the CDR3 is TGCGCCAGCAGCCAAGACCTAGCGGGAGGGCCGTCTTACAATGAGCAGTTCTTC. It specifies CASSQDLAGGPSYNEQFF.